This T cell receptor beta chain emerged from a study of T cell responses to AZD1222 COVID-19 vaccine (dated by TCRdb to 2020 to 2022). Looking at the study overall: TCR sequencing was performed for roughly 250 trial participants, of whom roughly 200 were given two doses of AZD1222 and around 25 were given two doses of MenACWY control vaccine. Trial participants were enrolled by age into subgroups of 18-55, 56-69 and 70-plus years, and around 140, 26 and 57 TCR-sequenced participants, respectively, were included in these subgroups.

The CDR3 regions of human TCRbeta chains were analyzed by immunosequencing. Concerning the study's data processing: TCRs in the repertoires were compared against a reference library of SARS-CoV-2-specific TCRs that had been generated with the MIRA antigen-specificity platform. Breadth was defined as the fraction of unique TCRs that were SARS-CoV-2-associated. Depth was defined as the fraction of total T cells that were SARS-CoV-2-associated. Each spike-specific TCR was assigned to its reactive spike region and to a CD4 or CD8 class using the MIRA data. Log10-transformed breadth and depth values were compared by one-way ANOVA with Sidak's multiple comparisons tests. The table was pulled from immuneACCESS by TCRdb, which kept in-frame rearrangements only. Such tables lose some clones; where checked, under half of the loss comes from unresolved V genes, and the rest has no known cause. Clonal size and the V and J genes are those of that table, whereas D and trimming came from the DNA. The sample data list about 100,000 clones, and around 87% of these were observed just once. The ten largest clones take up roughly 10% of the sample.

V sheds 2 bases and J sheds 3 bases, leaving 10 bases between their ends. Reading the germline V gene gives CDR1 SGHTA and CDR2 FQGTGA. Spanning cysteine to phenylalanine, the CDR3 consists of 15 amino acids. The retained sequence is limited to the CDR3, 45 bases, with the frame set at the first base. This clone showed up just once. Its target antigen remains unknown. No clone much larger than this one lies a single base away; base qualities are absent. The label giving this sample's time point can be read as: about 28 days (+/-7) after the second vaccine dose. AZD1222 recipients given second doses at about 4 weeks or at about 12 weeks were pooled, since spike-specific TCR depth and breadth were not found to differ between the two schedules. Vaccinee samples came from UK trials COV001 and COV002, including a single-blind randomized controlled phase 2/3 trial of AZD1222 (ChAdOx1 nCoV-19) in healthy adults. For TCRbeta chain sequencing, PBMC samples were collected from trial participants at day 0 and at day 28 after the second dose.

Broader findings and caveats from the paper: The vaccine-associated CD4 TCRs covered the entire spike protein, and the dominant responses fell in regions 160-218 and 743-854. The 56-69-year group was small, and its depth increase did not reach significance, likely because of low power. No day 14 peak-response samples were available, so repertoires were characterized only after the peak T cell response. Reportedly, close to half of the unique spike-specific TCRs recognized epitopes lying outside the regions that are mutated in the B.1.351 and B.1.1.7 variants. Most participants were white British and females outnumbered males, and the authors suggested that clonal diversity may have been underestimated. After two AZD1222 doses, spike-specific TCR breadth and depth were significantly higher than at day 0 and than in MenACWY recipients. Conclusions about previously exposed vaccinees are limited, since just a handful of AZD1222 recipients were seropositive for SARS-CoV-2 at baseline.

This chain is built from TRBV7-3 and TRBJ1-4; the D region possibly corresponds to TRBD1 (5 bases align). This sequence was found in an adult who received the AZD1222 COVID-19 vaccine. This sample comprised peripheral blood, obtained 28 days after the second AZD1222 dose. The nucleotides read TGTGCCAGCAGCTTACGGCCGGGACCTAATGAAAAACTGTTTTTT. It encodes CASSLRPGPNEKLFF.